This TCR beta chain was captured in a study of blood T cell repertoires in COVID-19. Study details: PBMCs, B-cell-depleted T cells, or T cells were the source of the cDNA or gDNA that made up the material.

Per the original data handling: It was from reference gene primer amplification that nucleated cell counts were estimated. Produced via immunoSEQ multiplex PCR; TCRdb's table is partial and in-frame only. V and J calls and clone size follow that table, whereas D and trimming were derived from the DNA. The sample shows fewer than 110,000 clones, 70% to 90% of them seen only once. The receptor's source is a man aged 45-65 years in a cohort sampled during active COVID-19. Sequenced sample: peripheral blood.

CDR3 DNA sequence: TGTGCCAGCAGTCGTTACCGGGAGACCGGGGAGCTGTTTTTT. Protein product: CASSRYRETGELFF. The V call is TRBV3-1 (or the pseudogene TRBV3-2), the J call TRBJ2-2, with D perhaps matching TRBD2 (6 bases). Trimming left V 6 bases short and J 5 bases short, with 13 bases between. Per germline, CDR1 LGHDT and CDR2 YNNKEL (reference sequence). This CDR3 spans 14 amino acids.